A selection of T cell receptor beta chains follows, all from one sample in a study of CD8+CD57+ T cells in acquired aplastic anemia. TCRdb re-called the reads with MiXCR, one entry per CDR3 protein. The sample lists around 150,000 distinct CDR3 sequences; around 48% were seen once. Sequencing was performed on sorted CD4+, CD8+, or CD8+CD57+ T cells (not recorded which) from PBMCs. The receptors shown here come from a human donor with aplastic anemia. The CDR3 runs from the conserved cysteine through the conserved F or W. A D gene is named only where the DNA matches it firmly. The size field is filled for only some rows; it gives once, few, many or a size class.

clone size,V gene,D gene,J gene,CDR3 protein,CDR3 DNA
many,TRBV4-2,-,TRBJ1-4,CASSQDRAGTLFF,TGTGCCAGCAGCCAAGATCGTGCGGGAACACTGTTTTTT
few,TRBV9,TRBD2,TRBJ2-1,CASSARSGGAHEQFF,TGTGCCAGCAGCGCCAGGAGCGGGGGGGCACATGAGCAGTTCTTC
many,TRBV5-1,-,TRBJ2-1,CASSTGLNEQFF,TGCGCCAGCTCAACCGGGCTCAATGAGCAGTTCTTC
many,TRBV25-1,-,TRBJ2-1,CASSPIGGFNEQFF,TGTGCCAGCAGTCCCATAGGGGGGTTCAATGAGCAGTTCTTC
-,TRBV19,TRBD1,TRBJ2-1,CASSQDRGTEQFF,TGTGCCAGTAGTCAGGACAGGGGGACAGAGCAGTTCTTC
many,TRBV5-1,-,TRBJ1-1,CASSYTANTEAFF,TGCGCCAGCAGCTATACAGCGAACACTGAAGCTTTCTTT
-,TRBV29-1,-,TRBJ2-7,CSVESGSDEQYF,TGCAGCGTTGAGTCGGGTAGCGACGAGCAGTACTTC
few,TRBV27,-,TRBJ2-3,CASTLITGGTDTQYF,TGTGCCAGCACCCTAATAACGGGAGGCACAGATACGCAGTATTTT
-,TRBV4-3,-,TRBJ2-7,CASSQDMAGLYEQYF,TGCGCCAGCAGCCAAGATATGGCAGGGCTCTACGAGCAGTACTTC
many,TRBV5-1,-,TRBJ2-1,CASSLGQDYNEQFF,TGCGCCAGCAGCTTGGGGCAGGACTACAATGAGCAGTTCTTC
-,TRBV15,-,TRBJ1-6,CATSLQQLCSYNSPLHF,TGTGCCACCAGTCTACAACAGCTGTGCTCCTATAATTCACCCCTCCACTTT
-,TRBV5-4,TRBD2,TRBJ2-1,CASSLGGGSYYNEQFF,TGTGCCAGCAGCTTGGGCGGGGGATCCTACTACAATGAGCAGTTCTTC
many,TRBV2,-,TRBJ2-2,CASSEGTANTGELFF,TGTGCCAGCAGTGAAGGGACTGCGAACACCGGGGAGCTGTTTTTT
-,TRBV15,-,TRBJ1-6,CATSRDGAGESPLHF,TGTGCCACCAGCAGAGATGGGGCAGGGGAATCACCCCTCCACTTT
-,TRBV7-3,-,TRBJ2-6,CASNPYGSRGANVLTF,TGTGCCAGCAACCCGTATGGGTCAAGGGGGGCCAACGTCCTGACTTTC
-,TRBV9,-,TRBJ2-2,CASRRDTDTGELFF,TGTGCCAGCAGGCGTGATACGGACACCGGGGAGCTGTTTTTT
many,TRBV7-2,-,TRBJ2-2,CASSLASLNTGELFF,TGTGCCAGCAGCTTAGCGAGTCTAAACACCGGGGAGCTGTTTTTT
many,TRBV7-3,-,TRBJ2-7,CASSPSSGIASYEQYF,TGTGCCAGCAGCCCGTCCTCCGGGATCGCATCCTACGAGCAGTACTTC
many,TRBV20-1,-,TRBJ1-3,CSARDRGPLSSGNTIYF,TGCAGTGCTAGAGATCGGGGACCCCTGAGCTCTGGAAACACCATATATTTT